This TCR beta chain derives from a study of control samples from healthy donors and cancer patients. CDR3 length: 15 residues. V lost 3 bases, J lost 1 base, and 2 bases stayed unmatched. Germline loops: CDR1 DFQATT, CDR2 SNEGSKA (reference sequence). TCRdb keeps only in-frame clones here, not all; method: immunoSEQ multiplex PCR. Of about 190,000 clones listed, about 89% are singletons. The chain uses TRBV20-1 and TRBJ2-1; 11 positions agree with TRBD1. Sample: blood. The TCR comes from a man younger than 40 in good health. CDR3 amino acids: CSASGTGGSYNEQFF. Here the CDR3 DNA reads TGCAGTGCTAGTGGGACAGGGGGTTCCTACAATGAGCAGTTCTTC.